This T cell receptor beta chain was obtained from a study of blood T cell repertoires in COVID-19 (dated by TCRdb to about 2020). Turning to the overall study: Collaborator samples came from the United States, Italy and Spain and covered acute and convalescent phases of COVID-19. Samples were obtained from the ongoing ImmuneRACE study (first 160 participants) and from over 1,000 subjects provided by 6 global collaborators. Where available, HLA class I and class II types were taken from metadata supplied by the sample provider and were not determined by assay-based typing. The repertoires were released in a freely available public database meant as a resource for research on the immune response to SARS-CoV-2. A de-identified subject ID, COVID-19 status, age in years and sex were almost always included in the sample metadata. Deeply sampled blood TCRbeta repertoires from subjects exposed to, actively infected with, or recovered from COVID-19 were included in the dataset. The material from the prospective study consisted of cDNA or gDNA derived from T cells, B-cell-depleted T cells, or PBMCs.

In Seattle, one collaborating source enrolled patients while the infection was active and tracked those patients longitudinally over the course of disease. The collaborating institutions used their own protocols to collect whole blood in K2EDTA tubes. For TCRbeta analysis, collaborator samples were shipped as frozen whole blood, as isolated PBMCs, or as DNA extracted from either sample type. The CDR3 measures 15 amino acids from cysteine to phenylalanine. The only DNA kept is the CDR3, 45 bases in frame from the first base. The germline V gene sets CDR1 to SGHVS and CDR2 to FQNEAQ. V is pared back by 8 bases and J by 0 bases, with 16 bases lying between the germline termini. What the study reported, not specific to this receptor: The quantity of clinical and demographic metadata differed by source and by participant and was supplied without curation.

TCRbeta CDR3 regions were amplified from genomic DNA using the immunoSEQ Assay, a bias-controlled multiplex PCR. In the source study's methods: Within the assay, amplification of reference gene primers was used to estimate how many nucleated cells each sample contained. To quantify the absolute abundance of each unique TCRbeta CDR3 rearrangement, sequence reads were collapsed and filtered. For each sample, productive Simpson clonality was calculated as the square root of Simpson's diversity index over productive rearrangements. This immuneACCESS table, as held by TCRdb, lists in-frame sequences with V and J called but not all clones. Of the missing ones, under half trace to an unresolved V gene in checked studies; the others have no known cause. From that table come the V and J calls and clone size; the DNA was used to work out D and trimming. This sample holds about 150,000 clones; around nine tenths were observed only once. Of the sample, around 0.63% is held by the ten largest clones.

A word on this clone: It has no known antigen specificity. No per-base quality is available; no much larger clone lies one base away.

This clonotype was sampled from a man in his sixties with COVID-19, enrolled during active disease. Sequencing was performed on peripheral blood. Recombination connected TRBV7-8 to TRBJ1-1, with the D gene not confidently named. The DNA is TGTGCCAGCGTTGAGGCGCGGGGAGTGAACACTGAAGCTTTCTTT. Its product reads: CASVEARGVNTEAFF. Supplemented by the reference TRBV7-8 and TRBJ1-1 proteins around the CDR3, the complete variable domain is GAGVSQSPRYKVAKRGQDVALRCDPISGHVSLFWYQQALGQGPEFLTYFQNEAQLDKSGLPSDRFFAERPEGSVSTLKIQRTQQEDSAVYLCASVEARGVNTEAFFGQGTRLTVV.